A single sample is the source of the 2 T cell receptor beta chains below, sequenced in a study of blood T cells in healthy people across ages. PCR was performed a second time for roughly 6 to 12 cycles using a sample-barcoded 5' primer and a J-beta primer mix. One entry per CDR3 protein results from TCRdb running MiXCR on the 5' RACE reads. This table has about 1.8 million distinct CDR3 sequences, about 49% appearing once. Sequencing used blood. The origin of the receptors is a woman aged 40 to 55 in good health.

The J gene is TRBJ1-5, the V gene TRBV7-2; D uncertain. V lost 5 bases and J 2 bases, leaving 10 bases between the germline ends. Germline V gene sequence: CDR1 SGHTA, CDR2 FQGNSA. This CDR3 region has 14 residues. CDR3 nucleotide sequence: TGTGCCAGCAGCGCAAGGAGGGGCAATCAGCCCCAGCATTTT. This translates into CASSARRGNQPQHF.

Details on this clonotype: One base away lies a much larger clone, so this may be a sequencing read error. The chain carries TRBV5-1 and TRBJ2-3; D remains ambiguous. There are 14 residues in the CDR3. Germline lookup yields CDR1 SGHRS and CDR2 YFSETQ. The CDR3 region is CASSPDPLSDTRYF. DNA for the CDR3: TGCGCCAGCAGCCCGGACCCTCTTTCAGATACGCGGTATTTT.